This T cell receptor (beta chain) is drawn from a study of beta chain features in type 1 diabetes (dated by TCRdb to the late 2010s). Study-wide context: No differences in mean age, gender distribution, total cell number or subset yield were found between patients and healthy donors. A total of some 110 million sorted cells were examined across all samples, and the number of cells per subset was strongly correlated with RNA yield. The study compared the TCRB repertoires of sorted circulating CD4+ T cell subsets in recently diagnosed type 1 diabetes patients with those in matched healthy donors. Naive and central memory subsets were obtained from all 30 or so donors, but regulatory and stem cell-like memory subsets were isolated from only 8 patients and 8 healthy donors.

A single peripheral blood draw of around 120 mL on average was collected from each donor into heparinised tubes. Naive, central memory, regulatory and stem cell-like memory CD4+ T cells were sorted on a BD FACSAria II using a panel including CD45RO, CCR7, CD25, CD127, CD95 and CD27. Purity was above 95% for every sorted population. Right away, PBMCs were isolated by Lymphoprep density gradient centrifugation and were stained directly, with no culture step. So that batch effects would be minimized, each experiment stained and sorted samples in pairs, pairing one healthy donor with one patient. The paper as a whole reports these results and caveats: Shorter templates might have been favored by PCR, but patient and control samples were amplified and corrected together, so both groups would have been affected equally by any skew. A moderate but significant shortening of TCRB CDR3 length was observed in type 1 diabetes patients in all four CD4+ subsets. At VDJ recombination sites, type 1 diabetes patients had fewer insertions and more deleted nucleotides, which implies abnormalities in thymic rearrangement. Because cDNA rather than genomic DNA was sequenced, highly expressing activated cells could have been over-represented, although no difference in activation and CD3 levels was found between groups. Naive, central memory and regulatory TCRB repertoires appeared more similar among patients than among healthy donors. Because small numbers of individuals were included in the HLA sub-analyses, any influence of HLA type on TCRB rearrangement was left unresolved.

About this clone: Its antigen remains undetermined. No base-level quality is on record; no much larger clone is a single base apart.

All of the isolated RNA was reverse transcribed with the High Capacity cDNA Reverse Transcription Kit, so expressed TCRB transcripts were sequenced. Deep immunoSEQ sequencing was performed on naive, central memory and regulatory T cell samples, with an average of around 3.4 million total reads per sample. Sorted cells were lysed in RLT buffer, and RNA was extracted using DNase-treated RNeasy Micro or Mini kits according to cell number. Each cell subset was processed separately to prevent cross-contamination, with patient and healthy donor samples processed together. Using the immunoSEQ multiplex PCR, TCRB sequences were amplified from cDNA into 87-bp fragments spanning the CDR3 region. Sequencing of the amplicons was done on the Illumina HiSeq platform. In the paper's pipeline: PCR bias was computationally corrected using synthetic template baselines, reads within Hamming distance 2 were collapsed, and singletons that could not be merged were discarded. Reads were aligned to IMGT to assign V, D and J genes, CDR3 length, and insertions or deletions at six rearrangement sites. Within each subset, clonotype counts were normalized to sorted cell number, after which true diversity and Gini coefficients were computed with the tcR R package. The overlap coefficient, calculated on TCRB nucleotide sequences, was used to measure repertoire sharing. Out-of-frame TCRB sequences from naive cells were analyzed to stand in for the pre-selection repertoire. The table comes from immuneACCESS by way of TCRdb, which keeps in-frame sequences with V and J called. Part of the clones is missing from these tables; in studies checked, under half for an unresolved V gene and the rest for unknown reasons. V, J and clone size derive from that table, while D and trimming were established from the DNA sequence. The sample table lists a few hundred thousand clones, 16% of them with a count of one. About 0.08% of the sample is held by the ten biggest clonotypes.

Between the V and J ends, shortened by 11 bases and 0 bases respectively, the junction contains 14 bases. The CDR3 numbers 15 residues from cysteine through phenylalanine. The DNA shown is the 45-base CDR3, in frame from base 1. For CDR1 and CDR2, the germline V gene lists SGHTA and FQGNSA. The rearrangement combines TRBV7-2 with TRBJ2-6; the D gene cannot be resolved reliably. Sequencing input: naive CD4+ T cells from blood. This specimen's cell subset or site label, interpreted: true naive CD4+ T cells. The source of this sequence is a man under 40 with type 1 diabetes. The DNA sequence is TGTGCCGGCACTGAGTTAGGCTCTGGGGCCAACGTCCTGACTTTC. Its coded protein is CAGTELGSGANVLTF. Full variable domain (CDR3 extended with the reference TRBV7-2 and TRBJ2-6 proteins): GAGVSQSPSNKVTEKGKDVELRCDPISGHTALYWYRQSLGQGLEFLIYFQGNSAPDKSGLPSDRFSAERTGGSVSTLTIQRTQQEDSAVYLCAGTELGSGANVLTFGAGSRLTVL.